This passage covers 27 T cell receptor beta chains from one sample sequenced in a study of cytomegalovirus exposure and HLA in healthy donors (dated by TCRdb to 2017 to 2019). Libraries were prepared through the immunoSEQ multiplex PCR assay. For the multiplex PCR, a mixture combining 60 forward primers for TCR Vbeta segments and 13 reverse primers for TCR Jbeta segments was used. What TCRdb holds here is the immuneACCESS table cut down to in-frame rearrangements. Part of the clones is not present; checked against another copy, under half of the missing clones reflect an unresolved V gene, and the others are unexplained. For this sample the table gives approximately 170,000 clones, of which roughly 79% were detected only once. Of the sample, 1.5% to 1.7% is held by the ten largest clones. Sample: PBMCs. The receptor set was obtained from a man in his forties in good health and CMV-seronegative.

This chain connects TRBV6-5 to TRBJ1-1; TRBD1 is a possible D gene (6 bases). Germline CDR1 MNHEY, CDR2 SVGAGI. The CDR3 is 14 residues long. The germline V and J ends were trimmed by 6 bases and 5 bases, with 16 bases remaining between them. Written as DNA, the CDR3 is TGTGCCAGCAGGTATTTTTTAGGGGGTACTGAAGCTTTCTTT. The encoded protein is CASRYFLGGTEAFF.

In DNA form, the CDR3 reads TGTGCCAGCAGTGACCGGACTAGCGGGAGGAGCGCAGATACGCAGTATTTT. It is translated as CASSDRTSGRSADTQYF. The chain carries TRBV28 and TRBJ2-3, with 14 positions matching TRBD2. Trimming removed 5 bases from V and 4 bases from J; junction bases left unmatched: 8. The CDR3 totals 17 residues. Germline V gene data show CDR1 as MDHEN and CDR2 as SYDVKM.

The V and J genes are TRBV18 and TRBJ2-7; D ambiguous. The CDR3 covers 14 residues. V was clipped by 3 bases and J by 2 bases, with 11 bases between them. The germline V gene has CDR1 KGHSH and CDR2 LQKENI. This chain's CDR3 is CASSPGRLTYEQYV. CDR3 DNA sequence: TGTGCCAGCTCACCGGGCAGGCTAACCTACGAGCAGTACGTC.

This chain connects TRBV21-1 to TRBJ1-2; TRBD1, as called in the table, went unchecked against the DNA. TRBV21-1 is a pseudogene. The CDR3 is made up of 13 amino acids. As DNA, the CDR3 is TGTGCCAGCAGCCAGGACACATACTCCGCATACACCTTC. Translating gives CASSQDTYSAYTF.

In DNA form, the CDR3 reads TGTGCCAGCAGTTTGACAGGGTCTAATGAAAAACTGTTTTTT. Translation: CASSLTGSNEKLFF. V gene TRBV7-2 combines with J gene TRBJ1-4; TRBD1 agrees at 7 bases. The J segment lost 3 bases and the V segment lost 6 bases, leaving 4 bases of the junction unmatched. This CDR3 comprises 14 residues. CDR1 and CDR2 (germline): SGHTA, FQGNSA.

Details on this clone: The junction departs from germline at one end; a sequencing error may be responsible. The chain recombines TRBV4-2 with TRBJ2-6; tentatively, D is TRBD1 (5 bases). This CDR3 comprises 16 residues. Germline V gene sequence: CDR1 LGHNA, CDR2 YNFKEQ. The CDR3 bases are TGTGCCAGCAGCCAAGGACGTGCCTCTGGGGCCAACGGCCTGACTTTC. The encoded protein is CASSQGRASGANGLTF.

The rearrangement joins TRBV28 to TRBJ1-1; maybe TRBD1 (5 bases). The CDR3 contains 13 residues. The V end lost 6 bases, the J end lost 4 bases, and 12 bases lay between the germline ends. In germline, CDR1 is MDHEN, CDR2 SYDVKM. The CDR3: CASRAGGGTEAFF. The DNA for the CDR3 is TGTGCCAGCAGGGCGGGGGGGGGCACTGAAGCTTTCTTT.

The count of this clone is one. V gene TRBV6-1 combines with J gene TRBJ1-5; D is perhaps TRBD1 (5 bases). CDR3 length: 13 amino acids. Germline V gives CDR1 MNHNS, CDR2 SASEGT. Trimming removed 7 bases from V and 4 bases from J, with 11 bases in between. The CDR3 DNA reads TGTGCCAGCATGCAGGGCACGAATCAGCCCCAGCATTTT. Translation: CASMQGTNQPQHF.

This chain connects TRBV9 to TRBJ2-1; D is perhaps TRBD2 (6 bases). V lost 0 bases to trimming and J lost 1 base, with 14 bases between them. CDR1 is SGDLS, CDR2 YYNGEE, per germline. The CDR3 covers 17 residues. The CDR3 DNA sequence: TGTGCCAGCAGCGTAGTGGGCGGAGGGATGTCCTACAATGAGCAGTTCTTC. Its translation is CASSVVGGGMSYNEQFF.

The rearrangement uses TRBV29-1 and TRBJ2-3; the D gene is possibly TRBD2 (5 bases). This CDR3 has 14 amino acids. Between the trimmed V and J ends, which lost 5 bases and 4 bases, there was a span of 16 bases. Germline V CDR1 and CDR2: SQVTM, ANQGSEA. This chain's CDR3 is CSVIPGGKADTQYF. CDR3 sequence (DNA): TGCAGCGTTATCCCAGGAGGAAAAGCAGATACGCAGTATTTT.

The V and J genes are TRBV28 and TRBJ2-7; perhaps TRBD2 as D (7 bases). The CDR3 is 15 residues long. Germline CDR1 MDHEN, CDR2 SYDVKM. V lost 7 bases and J 2 bases, leaving 18 bases between the germline ends. Here the CDR3 DNA reads TGTGCCAGCATGACTACGGGCGGGGGCACCTACGAGCAGTACTTC. Its translation is CASMTTGGGTYEQYF.

The chain has TRBV7-9 and TRBJ2-1; a possible D gene is TRBD2 (6 bases). The germline V gene has CDR1 SEHNR and CDR2 FQNEAQ (reference sequence). Trimming removed 4 bases from V and 3 bases from J, with 16 bases in between. The CDR3 spans 16 residues. In nucleotides, the CDR3 is TGTGCCAGCAGCTCAAGACCGGGACTGAACTACAATGAGCAGTTCTTC. It is translated as CASSSRPGLNYNEQFF.

The chain links TRBV10-3 to TRBJ2-1; D is undetermined. CDR3 length: 11 residues. The V gene lost 8 bases and the J gene lost 9 bases, with 11 bases spanning the gap. The germline CDR1 and CDR2 sequences are ENHRY and SYGVKD. This CDR3 is CAISGHSEQFF. The CDR3 DNA is TGTGCCATCTCCGGCCACAGTGAGCAGTTCTTC.

The sample holds a few counts of this clone. The junction does not match germline at one end; this may be a read error. The chain recombines TRBV10-3 with TRBJ2-1, with no clear D. The CDR3 has 16 residues. CDR1 is ENHRY, CDR2 SYGVKD, per germline. CDR3: CASSYLAGSLTGEQFF. The CDR3 bases are TGTGCCAGCAGTTACCTGGCTGGGTCCCTCACGGGTGAGCAGTTCTTC.

The rearrangement joins TRBV28 to TRBJ2-7, with TRBD1 matching over 8 bases. Germline assignment: CDR1 MDHEN and CDR2 SYDVKM. Trimming took 7 bases from V and 3 from J; bases not matched to a gene: 5. The CDR3 loop spans 13 amino acids. CDR3 amino acids: CASTPDRVYEQYF. CDR3 sequence (DNA): TGTGCCAGCACTCCGGACAGGGTCTACGAGCAGTACTTC.

This clone was observed a single time. The chain combines TRBV2 with TRBJ2-7; TRBD1 agrees at 8 bases. The CDR3 length is 16 residues. V shed 2 bases, J shed 5 bases, and the junction held 11 bases outside the gene matches. CDR1 SNHLY and CDR2 FYNNEI come from the germline V gene. CDR3 coding DNA: TGTGCCAGCAGTGAACCCGTGGACAGGGATTTAGACGAGCAGTACGTC. It encodes CASSEPVDRDLDEQYV.

This chain uses TRBV30 with TRBJ2-7; the D gene is possibly TRBD2 (6 bases). This CDR3 has 14 residues. Trimming removed 1 base from V and 3 bases from J, with 13 bases in between. Germline V gene sequence: CDR1 GTSNPN, CDR2 SVGIG (reference sequence). The CDR3 reads CAWSGRLAFYEQYF. The CDR3 DNA is TGTGCCTGGAGTGGACGGCTAGCGTTCTACGAGCAGTACTTC.

This clone was counted a few times. The chain uses TRBV29-1 and TRBJ2-2; 8 nucleotides line up with TRBD1. V shed 7 bases, J shed 5 bases, and the junction held 6 bases outside the gene matches. CDR1 and CDR2 (germline): SQVTM, ANQGSEA. This CDR3 has 13 amino acids. The CDR3 reads CSGTGLRTGELFF. In nucleotides, the CDR3 is TGCAGCGGGACAGGGCTTCGAACCGGGGAGCTGTTTTTT.

A single count supports this clone. This chain connects TRBV28 to TRBJ2-6; 9 nucleotides match TRBD1. This CDR3 region has 19 residues. Germline-derived CDR1 and CDR2 are MDHEN and SYDVKM. J was trimmed by 1 base and V by 4 bases; bases with no gene match: 11. The CDR3 bases are TGTGCCAGCAGTTCCCGATCCTTTGGACAGGGGTCTGGGGCCAACGTCCTGACTTTC. It encodes CASSSRSFGQGSGANVLTF.

The chain couples TRBV5-1 to TRBJ1-1; D possibly corresponds to TRBD1 (5 bases). Germline V gene sequence: CDR1 SGHRS, CDR2 YFSETQ. Trimming removed 3 bases from V and 9 bases from J, with 21 bases in between. This CDR3 is 15 amino acids long. CDR3 DNA: TGCGCCAGCAGCTGGGCGACAGAGCGCTTGGGTAAAGCTTTCTTT. It codes for CASSWATERLGKAFF. Together with reference TRBV5-1 and TRBJ1-1, the CDR3 gives the full variable domain: KAGVTQTPRYLIKTRGQQVTLSCSPISGHRSVSWYQQTPGQGLQFLFEYFSETQRNKGNFPGRFSGRQFSNSRSEMNVSTLELGDSALYLCASSWATERLGKAFFGQGTRLTVV.

This rearrangement joins TRBV11-3 to TRBJ1-3; weak D call: TRBD1 (5 bases). Trimming left V 3 bases short and J 4 bases short, with 10 bases between. The CDR3 has 14 residues. CDR1 is SGHNT, CDR2 YENEEA, per germline. CDR3 amino acids: CASSFRTHGNTIYF. The CDR3 nucleotides read TGTGCCAGCAGCTTCAGGACACACGGAAACACCATATATTTT.

This clone was seen more than once but under ten times. The chain is built from TRBV19 and TRBJ2-3; D not resolved. V was cut by 1 base and J by 2 bases, with 7 bases left in between. This CDR3 is built from 14 residues. Germline V CDR1 and CDR2: LNHDA, SQIVND (reference sequence). CDR3 sequence reads: CASSIVLLTDTQYF. The CDR3 region has the DNA TGTGCCAGTAGTATAGTACTGCTCACAGATACGCAGTATTTT.

This chain uses TRBV23-1 with TRBJ1-1, with D hard to call. TRBV23-1 is recorded as an ORF, its role being uncertain. V was shortened by 8 bases and J by 1 base, with 11 bases between the two germline ends. The CDR3 length is 13 residues. Here the CDR3 DNA reads TGCGCCAGCCCATCCGACAAGAACACTGAAGCTTTCTTT. It codes for CASPSDKNTEAFF.

The chain links TRBV14 to TRBJ2-1; 8 bases line up with TRBD2. The germline V gene has CDR1 SGHDN and CDR2 FVKESK. This CDR3 comprises 16 residues. Unmatched junction bases numbered 10, after V lost 5 bases and J lost 4 bases. The CDR3 DNA is TGTGCCAGCAGCTCCCGGACTAGCCGTGAGTACAATGAGCAGTTCTTC. Its translation: CASSSRTSREYNEQFF.

The chain recombines TRBV11-2 with TRBJ2-7, with D maybe TRBD2 (6 bases). Germline loops: CDR1 SGHAT, CDR2 FQNNGV. The CDR3 runs to 16 residues. V lost 5 bases to trimming and J lost 4 bases, with 21 bases between them. The CDR3 nucleotides are TGTGCCAGCAGCCCCCTTGGTCGGCGGGAAGGGTACGAGCAGTACTTC. Its translation: CASSPLGRREGYEQYF.

CDR3 nucleotide sequence: TGTGCCAGCAGTCCCGCCCCTGGACAGGGTCCCTACGAGCAGTACTTC. Protein: CASSPAPGQGPYEQYF. The rearrangement joins TRBV28 to TRBJ2-7, with 8 nucleotides matching TRBD1. With 5 bases clipped from V and 2 bases from J, the junction kept 11 bases outside the gene matches. The CDR3 runs to 16 residues. Germline loops: CDR1 MDHEN, CDR2 SYDVKM.

The chain combines TRBV5-1 with TRBJ2-5; D possibly corresponds to TRBD1 (6 bases). The ends were cut back, 2 bases at V and 5 bases at J, with 16 bases in the middle. The germline CDR1 and CDR2 sequences are SGHRS and YFSETQ. The CDR3 covers 15 residues. The CDR3 loop reads CASSFLLGADETQYF. Written as DNA, the CDR3 is TGCGCCAGCAGCTTCCTGTTGGGGGCGGATGAGACCCAGTACTTC.